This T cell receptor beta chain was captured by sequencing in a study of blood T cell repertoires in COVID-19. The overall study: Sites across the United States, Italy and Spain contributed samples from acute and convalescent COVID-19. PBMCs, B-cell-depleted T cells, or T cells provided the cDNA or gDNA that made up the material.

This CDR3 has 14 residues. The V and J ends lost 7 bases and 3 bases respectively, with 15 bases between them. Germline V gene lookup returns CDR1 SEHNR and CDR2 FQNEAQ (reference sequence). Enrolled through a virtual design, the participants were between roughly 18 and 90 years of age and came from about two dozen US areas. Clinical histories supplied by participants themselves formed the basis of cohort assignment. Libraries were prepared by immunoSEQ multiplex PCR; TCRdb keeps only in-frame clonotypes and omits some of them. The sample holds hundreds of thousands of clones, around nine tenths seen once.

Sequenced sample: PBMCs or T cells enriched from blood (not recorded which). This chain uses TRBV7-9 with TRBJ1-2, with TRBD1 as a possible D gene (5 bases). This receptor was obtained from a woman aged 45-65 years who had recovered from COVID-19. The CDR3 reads CASTAPGLDYGYTF. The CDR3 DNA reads TGTGCCAGCACCGCTCCAGGGTTGGACTATGGCTACACCTTC.